This TCR beta chain was identified in a study of CD8 T cells in ankylosing spondylitis. Findings of the study overall: Earlier authors reported some of these motif variants in reactive arthritis synovial fluid and blood. The study identified a TCR beta motif of roughly eight highly homologous variants that appeared characteristic of ankylosing spondylitis blood.

TCR beta libraries were made by quantitative 5'-RACE with molecular barcodes. MiXCR was run by TCRdb on the 5' RACE reads, yielding one entry per CDR3 protein. The table has approximately 300,000 distinct CDR3 sequences, less than 10% seen once. This CDR3 region has 13 residues. Per germline, CDR1 MDHEN and CDR2 SYDVKM. The germline V and J ends were trimmed by 1 base and 3 bases, with 7 bases remaining between them. This clonotype was counted only a few times. As yet, its antigen is unknown. The sequence was collected from a male donor with ankylosing spondylitis. V gene TRBV28 combines with J gene TRBJ2-7; the D is unclear. Sequenced material: blood, either unsorted or a sorted T cell fraction (not recorded which). This chain's CDR3 is CASSLFTGYEQYF. The CDR3 bases are TGTGCCAGCAGTTTATTTACGGGCTACGAGCAGTACTTC.